Sequencing of this TCR beta chain was carried out in a study of blood T cell repertoires in COVID-19 (dated by TCRdb to about 2020). About the investigation overall: Samples from collaborators originated in the United States, Italy and Spain and spanned both the acute and convalescent phases of COVID-19. Samples were obtained from the ongoing ImmuneRACE study (first 160 participants) and from some 1,300 subjects provided by 6 global collaborators. The prospective study material was composed of cDNA or gDNA derived from T cells, B-cell-depleted T cells, or PBMCs. Where available, HLA class I and class II types were taken from metadata supplied by the sample provider and were not determined by assay-based typing. The sample metadata nearly always contained a de-identified subject ID, COVID-19 status, age in years and sex. The repertoires were released in a freely available public database intended as a resource for research on the immune response to SARS-CoV-2. Deeply sampled blood TCRbeta repertoires from subjects exposed to, actively infected with, or recovered from COVID-19 were included in the dataset. Results the study describes overall, beyond this receptor: The amount of clinical and demographic metadata varied by source and participant and was provided uncurated.

TCRbeta CDR3 regions were amplified from genomic DNA using the immunoSEQ Assay, a bias-controlled multiplex PCR. Per the source publication's procedure: The number of nucleated cells in each sample was estimated from the amplification of reference gene primers within the assay. To quantify the absolute abundance of each unique TCRbeta CDR3 rearrangement, sequence reads were collapsed and filtered. For each sample, productive Simpson clonality was calculated as the square root of Simpson's diversity index over productive rearrangements. The table was pulled from immuneACCESS by TCRdb, which kept in-frame rearrangements only. Such tables lose some clones; where checked, under half of the loss comes from unresolved V genes, and the rest has no known cause. V and J calls and clone size are as listed in that table; D and trimming were resolved from the DNA. In this sample the table shows 350,000 or so clones, about nine tenths of which occur a single time. The ten largest clones represent 3.5% to 4% of the sample.

On this clone: Its binding antigen is unknown. Nothing much larger sits one base from this clone, and base qualities are not available.

At one collaborating source in Seattle, patients were enrolled during active infection and were followed longitudinally through the course of disease. Collaborating institutions collected whole blood in K2EDTA tubes following their own protocols. For TCRbeta analysis, collaborators shipped samples as frozen whole blood, isolated PBMCs, or DNA extracted from either of those sample types. V lost 0 bases and J lost 3 bases; the stretch between them is 6 bases long. From cysteine to phenylalanine, the CDR3 is 14 amino acids long. The retained sequence is limited to the CDR3, 42 bases, with the frame set at the first base. As encoded in the germline V gene, CDR1 is SGDLS while CDR2 is YYNGEE.

The sample comprised peripheral blood. The chain uses TRBV9 and TRBJ1-4, with the D gene too uncertain to name. The sequence was obtained from a woman aged 55-70 years with COVID-19, enrolled during active disease. The encoded CDR3 is CASSVDQSNEKLFF. The nucleotides are TGTGCCAGCAGCGTAGACCAGTCTAATGAAAAACTGTTTTTT.